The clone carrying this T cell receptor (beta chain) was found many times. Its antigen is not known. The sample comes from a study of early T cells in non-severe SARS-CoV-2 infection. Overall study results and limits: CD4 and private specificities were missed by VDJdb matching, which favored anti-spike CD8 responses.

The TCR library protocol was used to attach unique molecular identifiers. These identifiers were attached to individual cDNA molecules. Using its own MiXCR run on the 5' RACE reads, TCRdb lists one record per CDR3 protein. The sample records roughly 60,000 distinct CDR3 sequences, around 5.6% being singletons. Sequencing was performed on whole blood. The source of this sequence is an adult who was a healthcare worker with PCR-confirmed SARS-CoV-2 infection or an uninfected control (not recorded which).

The CDR3 DNA reads TGTGCCAGCAGCTCTACCCGCTACGAGCAGTACTTC. This sequence encodes CASSSTRYEQYF. The V call is TRBV7-2, the J call TRBJ2-7; D gene unclear. Trimming pared 4 bases from V and 3 bases from J, leaving 7 bases between. Looked up from germline, CDR1 is SGHTA and CDR2 is FQGNSA. The CDR3 loop spans 12 amino acids.